This TCR beta chain was recorded in a study of blood T cell repertoires in COVID-19. At the level of the study: Acute and convalescent COVID-19 samples came from the United States, Italy and Spain.

Clones were sequenced by immunoSEQ multiplex PCR, and TCRdb holds only the in-frame ones, with some missing. This table holds 250,000 or so clones, about 80% found once. The CDR3 is made up of 14 amino acids. The ends lost 3 bases at V and 9 bases at J; junction bases unmatched: 7. The germline V gene encodes CDR1 ENHRY and CDR2 SYGVKD. Two consecutive negative NP/OP PCR tests, clearance, or resolved symptoms defined Cohort 3 recovery. This chain links TRBV10-3 with TRBJ2-1; 8 nucleotides match TRBD2. The sequenced material came from PBMCs or T cells enriched from blood (not recorded which). This receptor was identified in a man in his fifties or sixties who had recovered from COVID-19. CDR3 amino acids: CAISEAGVEAEQFF. The CDR3 region has the DNA TGTGCCATCAGTGAAGCGGGAGTTGAAGCTGAGCAGTTCTTC.